Listed here are 25 T cell receptor beta chains from one sample, sequenced in a study of OX40 agonist ivuxolimab in advanced cancers. Clones were sequenced by immunoSEQ multiplex PCR, and TCRdb holds only the in-frame ones, with some missing. The sample includes about 47,000 clones, 70% to 90% of them seen just once. The material was CD4+ or CD8+ T cells sorted from blood, obtained in a trial of the OX40 agonist ivuxolimab. These receptors all come from an adult with an advanced solid tumor such as melanoma, head and neck, liver or kidney cancer.

V usage is TRBV30 and J usage is TRBJ2-1, with a weak D call TRBD2 (6 bases). This CDR3 has 13 amino acids. V was pared by 2 bases and J by 5 bases, with 10 bases between. CDR1 is GTSNPN, CDR2 SVGIG, per germline (reference sequence). CDR3 sequence: CAWSKGLNNEQFF. CDR3 DNA: TGTGCCTGGAGTAAGGGACTTAACAATGAGCAGTTCTTC.

V is TRBV25-1 and J is TRBJ2-2; 8 bases line up with TRBD1. The germline gives CDR1 MGHDK, CDR2 SYGVNS. V lost 2 bases and J lost 1; bases outside the gene matches: 6. The CDR3 runs to 17 residues. In DNA form, the CDR3 reads TGTGCCAGCAGTGAACCCTCCGGGACAGGGAACACCGGGGAGCTGTTTTTT. It yields the protein CASSEPSGTGNTGELFF.

This clone was recorded only once. The chain links TRBV18 to TRBJ2-5; possibly TRBD1 or TRBD2 for D (6 bases each). Trimming removed 1 base at V and 4 bases at J, with 7 bases between. The CDR3 length is 13 residues. Germline lookup yields CDR1 KGHSH and CDR2 LQKENI. The CDR3 DNA sequence: TGTGCCAGCTCACCACAGGGGGGAGAGACCCAGTACTTC. Amino acids: CASSPQGGETQYF.

This sequence joins TRBV28 and TRBJ2-1; 12 positions match TRBD2. The germline CDR1 and CDR2 sequences are MDHEN and SYDVKM. With V trimmed by 2 bases and J by 4 bases, 6 bases remained unmatched. The CDR3 is made up of 17 amino acids. CDR3 protein: CASSLRTSGITYNEQFF. The CDR3 DNA sequence: TGTGCCAGCAGTTTAAGGACTAGCGGGATAACATACAATGAGCAGTTCTTC.

This chain connects TRBV5-4 to TRBJ2-1; the match to TRBD2 covers 10 bases. The CDR3 totals 15 residues. V lost 1 base to trimming and J lost 3 bases; unmatched junction nucleotides: 1. Germline V CDR1 and CDR2: SGHNT, YYREEE (reference sequence). The CDR3 spells CASSLPSGSYNEQFF. In DNA, the CDR3 is TGTGCCAGCAGCTTGCCTAGCGGGAGCTACAATGAGCAGTTCTTC.

The J gene is TRBJ1-6, the V gene TRBV11-2; D might be TRBD1 (5 bases). V dropped 8 bases and J dropped 7 bases, with 15 bases sitting between them. Germline V gene lookup returns CDR1 SGHAT and CDR2 FQNNGV. This CDR3 spans 14 amino acids. The CDR3 coding sequence is TGTGCCAGCCTCGCAGGGTCGGCGAATTCACCCCTCCACTTT. Encoded protein: CASLAGSANSPLHF.

This clone was observed a single time. One junction end does not reproduce the germline sequence, and a read error may be involved. This chain connects TRBV7-7 to TRBJ2-1; the D gene is possibly TRBD2 (5 bases). The CDR3 totals 14 residues. CDR1 is SSHAT, CDR2 FNYEAQ, per germline (reference sequence). This CDR3 reads CASSLAGAYNEQFF. CDR3 in DNA: TGTGCTAGCAGCTTAGCCGGGGCCTACAATGAGCAGTTCTTC.

The gene calls are TRBV15 and TRBJ2-3; no definite D call. Germline V gene lookup returns CDR1 LNHNV and CDR2 YYDKDF (reference sequence). With 3 bases removed from V and 4 bases from J, the gap between germline ends came to 14 bases. CDR3 length: 15 residues. The CDR3 DNA sequence: TGTGCCACCAGCAGCCATAGGTCATCGTCAGATACGCAGTATTTT. It codes for CATSSHRSSSDTQYF.

V usage is TRBV5-8 and J usage is TRBJ1-2, with a weak D call TRBD1 (6 bases). The germline V gene encodes CDR1 SGHTS and CDR2 YDEGEE. There are 14 residues in the CDR3. Trimming left V 5 bases short and J 7 bases short, with 18 bases between. The CDR3 is CASRTINGGRGYTF. The CDR3 coding sequence is TGTGCCAGCAGAACCATCAATGGGGGCCGTGGCTACACCTTC.

The rearrangement uses TRBV5-1 and TRBJ2-7, with 12 bases fitting TRBD1. Germline loops: CDR1 SGHRS, CDR2 YFSETQ. The CDR3 covers 16 residues. Trimming took 0 bases from V and 2 from J; bases not matched to a gene: 3. The CDR3: CASSLAGTGGTYEQYF. The DNA of the CDR3 is TGCGCCAGCAGCTTGGCTGGGACAGGGGGCACCTACGAGCAGTACTTC.

The rearrangement links TRBV2 to TRBJ2-7, with 7 nucleotides matching TRBD1. V was pared by 3 bases and J by 3 bases, with 8 bases of the junction left unmatched. Germline V gene lookup returns CDR1 SNHLY and CDR2 FYNNEI. This CDR3 contains 15 residues. The chain's CDR3 is CASSDPRTGRYEQYF. The CDR3 DNA reads TGTGCCAGCAGTGACCCGCGGACAGGTCGCTACGAGCAGTACTTC.

V gene TRBV7-3 combines with J gene TRBJ2-2; no reliable D call. V was cut by 4 bases and J by 0 bases, with 12 bases left in between. The V gene's germline CDR1 is SGHTA and CDR2 FQGTGA. This CDR3 comprises 16 residues. The CDR3 region is CASSSQRSANTGELFF. Here the CDR3 DNA reads TGTGCCAGCAGCTCCCAAAGGAGCGCGAACACCGGGGAGCTGTTTTTT.

The rearrangement links TRBV10-3 to TRBJ2-5, with D uncertain. The CDR3 sequence is 14 residues long. The ends were cut back, 4 bases at V and 7 bases at J, with 16 bases in the middle. From germline, CDR1 is ENHRY and CDR2 SYGVKD. CDR3 protein: CAISGDQDRVTQYF. In DNA form, the CDR3 reads TGTGCCATCAGTGGGGATCAGGATAGGGTGACCCAGTACTTC.

The CDR3 DNA follows: TGTGCCAGCAGTGATTCGGGAGCGGGGGACACAGATACGCAGTATTTT. Translation gives CASSDSGAGDTDTQYF. The rearrangement joins TRBV2 to TRBJ2-3; 8 bases match TRBD2. After removal of 3 bases from V and 2 bases from J, the junction contained 7 bases not matched to a gene. Germline V CDR1 and CDR2: SNHLY, FYNNEI. CDR3 size: 16 residues. The full variable domain, in which reference TRBV2 and TRBJ2-3 provide the parts outside the CDR3, is EPEVTQTPSHQVTQMGQEVILRCVPISNHLYFYWYRQILGQKVEFLVSFYNNEISEKSEIFDDQFSVERPDGSNFTLKIRSTKLEDSAMYFCASSDSGAGDTDTQYFGPGTRLTVL.

The rearrangement joins TRBV5-4 to TRBJ2-7, with 10 bases lining up with TRBD1. Losses at the gene ends were 4 bases for V and 7 bases for J; bases not matched to a gene: 5. This CDR3 comprises 13 residues. The germline V gene encodes CDR1 SGHNT and CDR2 YYREEE (reference sequence). The CDR3 loop is CASSRQGAGEQYF. CDR3 nucleotide sequence: TGTGCCAGCAGCCGACAGGGGGCGGGGGAGCAGTACTTC.

V and J are TRBV5-6 and TRBJ2-1; no reliable D call. Per germline, CDR1 SGHDT and CDR2 YYEEEE. The CDR3 totals 14 residues. V shed 3 bases and J shed 2 bases, with 9 bases lying between them. For the CDR3, the DNA is TGTGCCAGCAGCTGGGGTGACACCTACAATGAGCAGTTCTTC. Protein: CASSWGDTYNEQFF.

The genes are TRBV7-9 and TRBJ2-2; no clear D gene. Germline V CDR1 and CDR2: SEHNR, FQNEAQ (reference sequence). The CDR3 sequence is 14 residues long. V lost 1 base to trimming and J lost 2 bases, with 5 bases between them. CDR3 protein: CASSLVANTGELFF. CDR3 in DNA: TGTGCCAGCAGCTTAGTGGCTAACACCGGGGAGCTGTTTTTT.

This clone was detected only once. The chain recombines TRBV4-1 with TRBJ1-4; D possibly corresponds to TRBD1 (5 bases). Between the trimmed V and J ends, which lost 0 bases and 1 base, there was a span of 6 bases. From germline, CDR1 is MGHRA and CDR2 YSYEKL. This CDR3 region has 15 residues. CDR3 sequence reads: CASSQEGGTNEKLFF. For the CDR3, the DNA is TGCGCCAGCAGCCAAGAGGGGGGAACTAATGAAAAACTGTTTTTT.

The chain recombines TRBV20-1 with TRBJ2-7; no reliable D call. Trimming removed 4 bases from V and 1 base from J, with 5 bases in between. The CDR3 runs to 11 residues. Germline V gene data show CDR1 as DFQATT and CDR2 as SNEGSKA (reference sequence). The CDR3 loop is CSAIRSYEQYF. CDR3 coding DNA: TGCAGTGCTATTAGATCCTACGAGCAGTACTTC.

This chain uses TRBV5-1 with TRBJ2-2; 14 bases match TRBD2. The CDR3 has 15 amino acids. The germline V gene encodes CDR1 SGHRS and CDR2 YFSETQ. The V gene end was trimmed by 3 bases and the J gene end by 5 bases; junction bases not matched to a gene: 0. The CDR3 nucleotides are TGCGCCAGCAGCTGGACTAGCGGGAGGACCGGGGAGCTGTTTTTT. Protein sequence: CASSWTSGRTGELFF.

The rearrangement joins TRBV28 to TRBJ2-3, with TRBD2 matching 8 bases. The germline gives CDR1 MDHEN, CDR2 SYDVKM. The CDR3 is 18 amino acids. The V and J ends lost 5 bases and 2 bases, in that order; junction bases with no gene match: 15. CDR3 nucleotide sequence: TGTGCCAGCAGTCCCTACCTAGGAGCGGGGGATTCCACAGATACGCAGTATTTT. Translating it yields CASSPYLGAGDSTDTQYF.

The rearrangement joins TRBV18 to TRBJ2-7; a weak D match, TRBD1 (6 bases). CDR3 length: 18 amino acids. Deletions cut 0 bases from V and 12 bases from J, with 30 bases between. Germline V CDR1 and CDR2: KGHSH, LQKENI. CDR3 region: CASSPPSPLGTSRLRAYF. The CDR3 nucleotides are TGTGCCAGCTCACCACCGAGTCCTCTCGGGACATCCCGCCTACGAGCGTACTTC. Drawing the rest from reference TRBV18 and TRBJ2-7, the complete variable domain is NAGVMQNPRHLVRRRGQEARLRCSPMKGHSHVYWYRQLPEEGLKFMVYLQKENIIDESGMPKERFSAEFPKEGPSILRIQQVVRGDSAAYFCASSPPSPLGTSRLRAYFGPGTRLTVT.

V and J are TRBV11-2 and TRBJ1-4, with D possibly matching TRBD1 (6 bases). Trimming took off 7 bases at V and 0 bases at J, with 12 bases between the two ends. Per the germline V gene, CDR1 is SGHAT and CDR2 is FQNNGV. The CDR3 has 15 residues. CDR3 in DNA: TGTGCCAGCATACTGGGGGCCTCAACTAATGAAAAACTGTTTTTT. Protein sequence: CASILGASTNEKLFF.

This chain uses TRBV5-1 with TRBJ1-2; perhaps TRBD1 as D (5 bases). The V and J ends lost 4 bases and 4 bases respectively, with 11 bases between them. CDR1 SGHRS and CDR2 YFSETQ come from the germline V gene. There are 13 residues in the CDR3. The CDR3 bases are TGCGCCAGCAGCCCCCAGGGCGGCTATGGCTACACCTTC. This codes for CASSPQGGYGYTF.

The chain joins TRBV7-9 to TRBJ2-1; TRBD2 matches at 14 bases. CDR3 length: 16 residues. V lost 3 bases and J lost 8; bases outside the gene matches: 6. The germline V gene encodes CDR1 SEHNR and CDR2 FQNEAQ (reference sequence). The CDR3 region has the DNA TGTGCCAGCAGCTTCTGGACTAGCGGGAGGTTAGATGAGCAGTTCTTC. Protein sequence: CASSFWTSGRLDEQFF.